The present TCR beta chain was sequenced within a study of CD4 T cells in relation to SARS-CoV-2 and coronaviruses. About the study: PBMCs were cultured with antigen for approximately nine days before TCR beta sequencing. The restricting HLA molecule for shared crossreactive spike epitopes was mapped.

V was pared by 3 bases and J by 3 bases, with 4 bases of the junction left unmatched. Germline lookup yields CDR1 SGHTA and CDR2 FQGTGA. The CDR3 loop spans 15 amino acids. The unexposed donors gave CD4+ T cells in about 2011-2019, prior to COVID-19. The cells were cultured for 9 to 11 days before CD4+ T cells were isolated. A remark on this clone: What it binds is not known.

Profiled with immunoSEQ multiplex PCR; TCRdb holds only in-frame clones, not every one. The sample records tens of thousands of clones, more than 65% being singletons. Sequencing was done on a sample of CD4+ T cells from PBMCs, cultured in vitro. The origin of this receptor is a human donor in good health. The chain employs TRBV7-3 and TRBJ2-2, with 7 bases aligning to TRBD1. The chain's CDR3 is CASSFTGDDTGELFF. The CDR3 DNA reads TGTGCCAGCAGCTTTACAGGGGACGACACCGGGGAGCTGTTTTTT.